This T cell receptor (beta chain) appears in the sequencing data of a study of T cell responses to AZD1222 COVID-19 vaccine (dated by TCRdb to the early 2020s). Describing the broader study: AZD1222 recipients with second doses at about 4 weeks or about 12 weeks were pooled, because spike-specific TCR depth and breadth did not differ between schedules. TCR sequencing covered about 230 trial participants: 200 to 220 given two doses of AZD1222 and around 26 given two doses of MenACWY control vaccine. Trial participants were enrolled by age into subgroups of 18-55, 56-69 and 70-plus years, and roughly 150, 30 and 60 TCR-sequenced participants, respectively, were included in these subgroups. The full study reports these points: No day 14 peak-response samples were available, so repertoires were characterized only after the peak T cell response. Spike-specific TCR breadth and depth rose significantly after two AZD1222 doses compared with day 0 and with MenACWY recipients. Nearly half of unique spike-specific TCRs reportedly recognized epitopes outside regions mutated in the B.1.351 and B.1.1.7 variants. Most participants were white British and females outnumbered males, and the authors suggested that clonal diversity may have been underestimated. Conclusions about previously exposed vaccinees were limited because only six AZD1222 recipients were SARS-CoV-2 seropositive at baseline. The 56-69-year group was small, and its depth increase did not reach significance, likely because of low power. Vaccine-associated CD4 TCRs spanned the whole spike protein, with dominant responses in regions 160-218 and 743-854.

From cysteine to phenylalanine, the CDR3 is 13 amino acids long. CDR3 DNA only is kept here, 39 bases in frame from base 1. V was cut back by 0 bases and J by 15 bases, leaving a gap of 15 bases between them. For CDR1 and CDR2, the germline V gene lists SNHLY and FYNNEI. The CDR3 regions of human TCRbeta chains were analyzed by immunosequencing. Per the original workflow: TCRs in the repertoires were matched against a reference library of SARS-CoV-2-specific TCRs that had been generated with the MIRA antigen-specificity platform. Breadth was defined as the fraction of unique TCRs that were SARS-CoV-2-associated, and depth was defined as the fraction of total T cells that were SARS-CoV-2-associated. Using the MIRA data, every spike-specific TCR was mapped to the spike region that the TCR reacted to and assigned to either a CD4 or a CD8 class. Log10-transformed breadth and depth values were compared by one-way ANOVA with Sidak's multiple comparisons tests. Not all clones reach the TCRdb copy of this immuneACCESS table, which keeps in-frame sequences only. Checked studies attribute under half of the gap to unresolved V genes and leave the rest unexplained. V, J and clone size are taken as reported in that table, and D and trimming were inferred from the DNA itself. The sample profile shows 130,000 to 150,000 clones; about 91% of them were found once. Clones ranked in the top ten supply around 2.3% of the sample.

Notes on this clone: Its antigen remains undetermined. No clone much larger than this one lies a single base away; base qualities are absent.

Taken with the paper, the label for time point translates to: baseline before first vaccination. Vaccinee samples came from UK trials COV001 and COV002, including a single-blind randomized controlled phase 2/3 trial of AZD1222 (ChAdOx1 nCoV-19) in healthy adults. For TCRbeta chain sequencing, PBMC samples were collected from trial participants at day 0 and at day 28 after the second dose. Sequenced here: peripheral blood, sampled on day 0 of AZD1222 vaccination. The receptor chain draws on TRBV2 and TRBJ2-1; the D region possibly corresponds to TRBD2 (6 bases align). The TCR originated in an adult in good health. The nucleotide sequence reads TGTGCCAGCAGTGAAGCGGGGCGGGATAGCCGGTTCTTC. This codes for CASSEAGRDSRFF. The full variable domain, completed from the reference TRBV2 and TRBJ2-1 proteins outside the CDR3, reads EPEVTQTPSHQVTQMGQEVILRCVPISNHLYFYWYRQILGQKVEFLVSFYNNEISEKSEIFDDQFSVERPDGSNFTLKIRSTKLEDSAMYFCASSEAGRDSRFFGPGTRLTVL.